Below, 19 T cell receptor beta chains from the same sample are listed, as sequenced in a study of blood T cells in healthy people across ages. A second PCR of 7 to 11 cycles used a sample-barcoded 5' primer and a J-beta primer mix. TCRdb itself ran the 5' RACE reads through MiXCR, one entry per CDR3 protein. The repertoire holds fewer than 2,000,000 distinct CDR3 sequences, with approximately 39% as singletons. The material sequenced was blood. These receptors were obtained from a human donor in good health.

The J gene is TRBJ2-1, the V gene TRBV20-1; D may be TRBD2 (6 bases). The V and J ends lost 0 bases and 4 bases respectively, with 16 bases between them. There are 16 residues in the CDR3. Per the germline V gene, CDR1 is DFQATT and CDR2 is SNEGSKA (reference sequence). The CDR3 region has the DNA TGCAGTGCTAGAGATTCGAGTGGGGGGACTTACAATGAGCAGTTCTTC. Its translation: CSARDSSGGTYNEQFF.

This rearrangement joins TRBV5-1 to TRBJ1-1; TRBD1 matches at 8 bases. Germline CDR1 SGHRS, CDR2 YFSETQ. This CDR3 is built from 17 residues. Trimming removed 0 bases from V and 6 bases from J; junction bases left unmatched: 13. In DNA, the CDR3 is TGCGCCAGCAGCTTGGGAGACAGGGGTACAGTTTGGGCTGAAGCTTTCTTT. Translating gives CASSLGDRGTVWAEAFF.

The rearrangement joins TRBV6-2 or TRBV6-3 to TRBJ2-3; D might be TRBD1 (6 bases). CDR1 MNHEY and CDR2 SVGEGT come from the germline V gene. V was pared by 8 bases and J by 2 bases, with 14 bases between. CDR3 length: 14 residues. The CDR3 reads CASAPTGYTDTQYF. For the CDR3, the DNA is TGTGCCAGCGCTCCAACAGGGTACACAGATACGCAGTATTTT.

J is TRBJ2-1 and V is TRBV4-2; D may be TRBD1 or TRBD2 (5 bases each). The CDR3 spans 15 residues. The V gene's germline CDR1 is LGHNA and CDR2 YNFKEQ. V lost 0 bases and J 9 bases, leaving 15 bases between the germline ends. CDR3 protein: CASSQEWGTRAEQFF. The CDR3 nucleotides read TGTGCCAGCAGCCAAGAATGGGGGACCAGGGCTGAGCAGTTCTTC.

Remarks on this clonotype: The junction and the germline gene differ at one end; a read error may be behind it. V is TRBV5-1 and J is TRBJ1-2, with D unclear. CDR1 and CDR2 from the germline V gene are SGHRS and YFSETQ. The length of the CDR3 is 13 residues. The CDR3 spells CASSLAGGYDYTF. CDR3 in DNA: TGCGCCAGCAGCTTGGCCGGTGGATATGACTACACCTTC.

The chain recombines TRBV20-1 with TRBJ2-6; D call uncertain. The CDR3 length is 15 residues. Germline loops: CDR1 DFQATT, CDR2 SNEGSKA (reference sequence). With 5 bases removed from V and 0 bases from J, the gap between germline ends came to 11 bases. The CDR3 loop is CSAPMAISGANVLTF. The CDR3 nucleotides are TGCAGTGCTCCCATGGCCATCTCTGGGGCCAACGTCCTGACTTTC.

In its sample, this clonotype was seen once. The chain links TRBV3-1 to TRBJ1-1, with 7 nucleotides matching TRBD1. Looked up from germline, CDR1 is LGHDT and CDR2 is YNNKEL (reference sequence). This CDR3 has 13 residues. The V segment lost 5 bases and the J segment 6 bases; nucleotides outside the gene matches: 6. The CDR3 here is CASSITGAAEAFF. The CDR3 DNA reads TGTGCCAGCAGCATCACAGGGGCAGCTGAAGCTTTCTTT.

The rearrangement uses TRBV29-1 and TRBJ2-7; D unclear. In germline, CDR1 is SQVTM, CDR2 ANQGSEA. Trimming pared 0 bases from V and 2 bases from J, leaving 8 bases between. This CDR3 contains 13 residues. The CDR3 spells CSVEDRTAYEQYF. DNA of the CDR3: TGCAGCGTTGAAGATAGAACAGCCTACGAGCAGTACTTC.

This clonotype occurred a few times. The chain is built from TRBV27 and TRBJ1-2; 7 bases are shared with TRBD1. V shed 5 bases and J 8 bases; nucleotides not matched to a gene: 14. Germline CDR1 MNHEY, CDR2 SMNVEV (reference sequence). This CDR3 contains 15 residues. CDR3 DNA sequence: TGTGCCAGCAGTGTTAGGGCCGGGACAGTTAAGGGCTACACCTTC. This translates into CASSVRAGTVKGYTF.

This chain joins TRBV29-1 and TRBJ1-1, with a possible D match to TRBD1 (5 bases). V was shortened by 0 bases and J by 7 bases, with 21 bases between the two germline ends. The CDR3 runs to 16 residues. CDR1 is SQVTM and CDR2 is ANQGSEA in the germline V gene. This chain's CDR3 is CSVEDPTEGNQGEAFF. CDR3 DNA sequence: TGCAGCGTTGAAGATCCAACAGAGGGGAACCAGGGTGAAGCTTTCTTT.

V usage is TRBV7-2 and J usage is TRBJ1-5; no clear D gene. This CDR3 has 13 amino acids. Germline assignment: CDR1 SGHTA and CDR2 FQGNSA. Trimming took off 5 bases at V and 7 bases at J, with 12 bases between the two ends. The CDR3 region is CASSVEAWQPQHF. CDR3 sequence (DNA): TGTGCCAGCAGCGTGGAGGCCTGGCAGCCCCAGCATTTT.

Concerning this clonotype itself: Its ends do not fully match the called genes, so a read error is possible. The chain has TRBV6-1 and TRBJ2-1; tentative D call: TRBD2 (5 bases). The germline V gene has CDR1 MNHNS and CDR2 SASEGT. CDR3 length: 13 residues. The CDR3 protein is CTSITGAYNEQFF. The CDR3 DNA reads TGTACCAGCATAACCGGGGCCTACAATGAGCAGTTCTTC.

This clonotype was seen more than once but under ten times. The chain employs TRBV5-5 and TRBJ2-3; 9 nucleotides agree with TRBD2. Germline-derived CDR1 and CDR2 are SGHKS and YYEKEE (reference sequence). The CDR3 extends over 16 amino acids. V lost 3 bases and J lost 6; bases outside the gene matches: 11. The DNA of the CDR3 is TGTGCCAGCAGCTACGACAGGGCGGGAGGGACGGATACGCAGTATTTT. This encodes CASSYDRAGGTDTQYF.

The chain couples TRBV5-5 to TRBJ2-3, with 7 bases identical to TRBD2. The ends lost 1 base at V and 11 bases at J; junction bases unmatched: 7. The CDR3 sequence is 13 residues long. Germline V CDR1 and CDR2: SGHKS, YYEKEE (reference sequence). The CDR3 coding sequence is TGTGCCAGCAGCTTGTGGAGCGGGACCGTGCAGTATTTT. This translates into CASSLWSGTVQYF.

The J gene is TRBJ2-1, the V gene TRBV20-1; 8 bases are a match to TRBD1. This CDR3 region has 12 residues. The germline V gene has CDR1 DFQATT and CDR2 SNEGSKA (reference sequence). J gave up 7 bases and V 5 bases, and 4 bases lay outside the gene matches. The CDR3 is CSADDRGNEQFF. The DNA for the CDR3 is TGCAGTGCTGATGACAGGGGAAATGAGCAGTTCTTC.

This clonotype was seen a few times. The genes are TRBV20-1 and TRBJ2-1; 11 bases are a match to TRBD2. The junction had 9 bases not matched to a gene; V was cut back by 5 bases and J by 12 bases. CDR1 is DFQATT, CDR2 SNEGSKA, per germline (reference sequence). This CDR3 comprises 13 residues. CDR3 DNA sequence: TGCAGTGCTCCCGGGACTAGCGGTCTTGGGCAGTTCTTC. Its protein product is CSAPGTSGLGQFF.

The J gene is TRBJ2-5, the V gene TRBV29-1, with D perhaps matching TRBD2 (5 bases). Between the trimmed V and J ends, which lost 8 bases and 9 bases, there was a span of 19 bases. This CDR3 has 12 residues. CDR1 and CDR2 (germline): SQVTM, ANQGSEA. This CDR3 is CSTGVPGEPQYF. The CDR3 coding sequence is TGCAGCACCGGGGTCCCGGGTGAGCCCCAGTACTTC.

The V call is TRBV6-2 or TRBV6-3, the J call TRBJ1-5; a possible D gene is TRBD1 (6 bases). V was pared by 5 bases and J by 0 bases, with 11 bases between. The germline V gene encodes CDR1 MNHEY and CDR2 SVGEGT. The CDR3 sequence is 15 residues long. The CDR3 DNA reads TGTGCCAGCAGTCCGGGACACCATAGCAATCAGCCCCAGCATTTT. Its translation: CASSPGHHSNQPQHF.

This clonotype occurred many times. The V call is TRBV6-1, the J call TRBJ2-6; 8 positions match TRBD1. The trim removed 7 bases at V and 1 base at J, leaving 6 bases unmatched. This CDR3 is 16 amino acids long. Germline V lookup: CDR1 MNHNS, CDR2 SASEGT. The CDR3 coding sequence is TGTGCCAGCAACTCGGGGACAGGTTCTGGGGCCAACGTCCTGACTTTC. It is translated as CASNSGTGSGANVLTF.